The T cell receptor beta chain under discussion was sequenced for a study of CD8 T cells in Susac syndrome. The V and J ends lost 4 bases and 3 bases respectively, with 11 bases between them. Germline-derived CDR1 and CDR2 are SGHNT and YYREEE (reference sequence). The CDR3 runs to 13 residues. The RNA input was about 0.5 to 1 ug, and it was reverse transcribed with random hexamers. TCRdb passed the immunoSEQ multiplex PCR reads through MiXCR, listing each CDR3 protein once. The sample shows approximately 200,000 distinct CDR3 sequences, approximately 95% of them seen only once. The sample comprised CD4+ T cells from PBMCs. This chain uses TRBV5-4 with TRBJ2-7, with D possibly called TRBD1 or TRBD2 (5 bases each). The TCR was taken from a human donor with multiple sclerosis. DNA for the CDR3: TGTGCCAGCAGCCCGGGGCAGATCTACGAGCAGTACTTC. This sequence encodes CASSPGQIYEQYF.